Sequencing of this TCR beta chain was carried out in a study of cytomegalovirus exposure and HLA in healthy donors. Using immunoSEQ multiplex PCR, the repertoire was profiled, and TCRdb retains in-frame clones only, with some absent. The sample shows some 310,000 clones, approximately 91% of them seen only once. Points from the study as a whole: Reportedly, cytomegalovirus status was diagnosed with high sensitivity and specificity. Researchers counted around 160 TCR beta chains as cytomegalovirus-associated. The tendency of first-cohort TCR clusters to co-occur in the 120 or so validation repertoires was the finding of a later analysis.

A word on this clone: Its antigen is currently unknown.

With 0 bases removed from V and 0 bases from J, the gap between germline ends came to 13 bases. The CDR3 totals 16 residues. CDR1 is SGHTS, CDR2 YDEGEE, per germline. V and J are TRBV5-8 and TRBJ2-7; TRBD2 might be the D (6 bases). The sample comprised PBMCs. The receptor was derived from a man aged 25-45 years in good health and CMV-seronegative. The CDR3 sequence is CASSLVGGLGSYEQYF. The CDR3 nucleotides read TGTGCCAGCAGCTTGGTGGGGGGACTCGGCTCCTACGAGCAGTACTTC.